These 32 T cell receptor beta chains originate from one sample sequenced in a study of T cell responses to AZD1222 COVID-19 vaccine. Sequencing used immunoSEQ multiplex PCR; TCRdb keeps in-frame clones, though not all of them. The sample carries roughly 160,000 clones, 85% to 90% recorded once. The specimen was peripheral blood, collected on day 0 of AZD1222 vaccination. Receptor source: an adult in good health.

The gene calls are TRBV3-1 (or the pseudogene TRBV3-2) and TRBJ2-1; 7 bases are shared with TRBD1. This CDR3 has 16 residues. The V gene end was trimmed by 4 bases and the J gene end by 3 bases; junction bases not matched to a gene: 9. CDR1 is LGHDT, CDR2 YNNKEL, per germline (reference sequence). CDR3 coding DNA: TGTGCCAGCAGCCCGTCCGGGACAGCGTACTACAATGAGCAGTTCTTC. Translated: CASSPSGTAYYNEQFF.

V usage is TRBV6-5 and J usage is TRBJ2-3; D is perhaps TRBD1 or TRBD2 (5 bases each). V was clipped by 5 bases and J by 6 bases, with 15 bases between them. The V gene's germline CDR1 is MNHEY and CDR2 SVGAGI. This CDR3 is built from 14 residues. The CDR3 loop reads CASSPNWDPDTQYF. The CDR3 DNA sequence: TGTGCCAGCAGTCCAAACTGGGACCCCGATACGCAGTATTTT.

V and J are TRBV19 and TRBJ2-7, with 8 bases lining up with TRBD1. This CDR3 region has 14 residues. The V gene's germline CDR1 is LNHDA and CDR2 SQIVND (reference sequence). Trimming at V came to 3 bases and at J to 2 bases, leaving 3 bases not matched to a gene. The CDR3 is CASSIGQGTYEQYF. The CDR3 DNA reads as TGTGCCAGTAGTATCGGACAGGGTACCTACGAGCAGTACTTC.

This chain uses TRBV21-1 with TRBJ2-7. TRBV21-1 is designated a pseudogene. The CDR3 spans 15 residues. CDR3 nucleotides: TGTGCCAGCAGAAAGACCGGAAGAAACTCCTACGAGCAGTACTTC. Protein: CASRKTGRNSYEQYF.

V is TRBV10-1 and J is TRBJ1-5, with TRBD1 matching 9 bases. The CDR3 is 14 amino acids. The V and J ends lost 6 bases and 4 bases, in that order; junction bases with no gene match: 4. Germline V gives CDR1 WNHNN, CDR2 SYGVQD (reference sequence). The CDR3 DNA reads as TGCGCCAGCAGAACAGGGGGCAAAAATCAGCCCCAGCATTTT. Amino acid sequence: CASRTGGKNQPQHF.

The V and J genes are TRBV5-1 and TRBJ1-1, with D hard to call. Germline V lookup: CDR1 SGHRS, CDR2 YFSETQ. The germline V and J ends were trimmed by 2 bases and 2 bases, with 4 bases remaining between them. The CDR3 loop spans 12 amino acids. The CDR3 reads CASSLSNTEAFF. CDR3 sequence (DNA): TGCGCCAGCAGCTTAAGTAACACTGAAGCTTTCTTT.

The J gene is TRBJ2-2, the V gene TRBV2, with TRBD1 matching 8 bases. The CDR3 sequence is 17 residues long. The trim removed 5 bases at V and 4 bases at J, leaving 12 bases unmatched. Germline V CDR1 and CDR2: SNHLY, FYNNEI. In nucleotides, the CDR3 is TGTGCCAGCAGTCTCGGTCGGACAGGGATGCGCACCGGGGAGCTGTTTTTT. Residues: CASSLGRTGMRTGELFF.

The rearrangement links TRBV6-4 to TRBJ2-7; TRBD1 matches at 7 bases. V was clipped by 2 bases and J by 3 bases; unmatched bases: 1. Germline V gives CDR1 MRHNA, CDR2 SNTAGT. The CDR3 covers 13 residues. The CDR3 sequence: CASSDRTGYEQYV. CDR3 coding DNA: TGTGCCAGCAGTGACCGGACAGGCTACGAGCAGTACGTC.

The rearrangement joins TRBV9 to TRBJ1-1; no clear D. The V and J ends lost 0 bases and 2 bases respectively, with 11 bases between them. From germline, CDR1 is SGDLS and CDR2 YYNGEE. The CDR3 has 15 amino acids. Written as DNA, the CDR3 is TGTGCCAGCAGCGTAGGACCGACAACTAACACTGAAGCTTTCTTT. Its translation is CASSVGPTTNTEAFF. The full variable domain, with the rest looked up from reference TRBV9 and TRBJ1-1, is DSGVTQTPKHLITATGQRVTLRCSPRSGDLSVYWYQQSLDQGLQFLIQYYNGEERAKGNILERFSAQQFPDLHSELNLSSLELGDSALYFCASSVGPTTNTEAFFGQGTRLTVV.

The chain employs TRBV10-3 and TRBJ2-3; D ambiguous. Trimming took 2 bases from V and 2 from J, leaving 11 bases between them. The CDR3 totals 15 residues. Germline V gene lookup returns CDR1 ENHRY and CDR2 SYGVKD. CDR3 region: CAISETATTTDTQYF. The CDR3 region has the DNA TGTGCCATCAGTGAGACCGCAACTACCACAGATACGCAGTATTTT.

V gene TRBV15 combines with J gene TRBJ1-2; the D is unclear. This CDR3 is 16 amino acids long. In germline, CDR1 is LNHNV, CDR2 YYDKDF (reference sequence). The V end lost 1 base, the J end lost 8 bases, and 20 bases lay between the germline ends. The CDR3 reads CATSRGQAPQTKGYTF. DNA of the CDR3: TGTGCCACCAGCAGAGGTCAAGCGCCCCAAACGAAGGGCTACACCTTC.

Comments on this clone: The junction and the germline gene differ at one end; a read error may be behind it. The chain couples TRBV13 to TRBJ2-3; maybe TRBD1 (7 bases). The germline V gene has CDR1 PRHDT and CDR2 FYEKMQ (reference sequence). The CDR3 contains 15 residues. CDR3 DNA sequence: TGTGCCAGCAGTTTAGGCGGGACAGTCACAGATACGCAGTATTTT. It yields the protein CASSLGGTVTDTQYF.

CDR3: CASSSDLGGGGYTF. DNA for the CDR3: TGTGCCAGCAGTTCGGACCTTGGGGGGGGCGGCTACACCTTC. V gene TRBV6-5 combines with J gene TRBJ1-2, with D perhaps matching TRBD1 (6 bases). The CDR3 is 14 amino acids. The germline V and J ends were trimmed by 4 bases and 8 bases, with 17 bases remaining between them. Germline V gives CDR1 MNHEY, CDR2 SVGAGI.

The V gene is TRBV15, the J gene TRBJ1-6, with TRBD1 as a possible D gene (5 bases). The V end was cut by 3 bases, the J end by 9 bases, with 21 bases between. CDR3 size: 17 residues. Germline V CDR1 and CDR2: LNHNV, YYDKDF (reference sequence). The CDR3 sequence: CATSRATPGTDFSPLHF. The CDR3 DNA follows: TGTGCCACCAGCAGGGCTACTCCCGGGACCGACTTTTCACCCCTCCACTTT. Using reference TRBV15 and TRBJ1-6 for the parts outside the CDR3, the full variable domain is DAMVIQNPRYQVTQFGKPVTLSCSQTLNHNVMYWYQQKSSQAPKLLFHYYDKDFNNEADTPDNFQSRRPNTSFCFLDIRSPGLGDTAMYLCATSRATPGTDFSPLHFGNGTRLTVT.

In its sample, this clone was seen once. The rearrangement joins TRBV7-9 to TRBJ1-1; perhaps TRBD1 as D (5 bases). Trimming pared 4 bases from V and 0 bases from J, leaving 12 bases between. This CDR3 contains 15 residues. Germline CDR1 is SEHNR and CDR2 is FQNEAQ (reference sequence). CDR3 sequence (DNA): TGTGCCAGCAGCTCCTCGACAGCCATGAACACTGAAGCTTTCTTT. It is translated as CASSSSTAMNTEAFF.

The J gene is TRBJ2-3, the V gene TRBV10-1; no firm D call. Between the trimmed V and J ends, which lost 0 bases and 8 bases, there was a span of 6 bases. This CDR3 comprises 12 residues. Per germline, CDR1 WNHNN and CDR2 SYGVQD (reference sequence). The DNA of the CDR3 is TGCGCCAGCAGTGAGTCGACTTCTACGCAGTATTTT. Translated: CASSESTSTQYF.

This chain connects TRBV25-1 to TRBJ2-5; either TRBD1 or TRBD2 may supply D (6 bases each). This CDR3 is built from 14 residues. From germline, CDR1 is MGHDK and CDR2 SYGVNS. V was cut by 2 bases and J by 7 bases, with 14 bases left in between. CDR3 loop: CASSEMGGRGTQYF. The CDR3 DNA reads TGTGCCAGCAGTGAAATGGGGGGCAGAGGGACCCAGTACTTC. Full variable domain (missing parts from reference TRBV25-1 and TRBJ2-5): EADIYQTPRYLVIGTGKKITLECSQTMGHDKMYWYQQDPGMELHLIHYSYGVNSTEKGDLSSESTVSRIRTEHFPLTLESARPSHTSQYLCASSEMGGRGTQYFGPGTRLLVL.

The chain links TRBV28 to TRBJ2-3; D is unresolved. The V and J ends lost 3 bases and 4 bases respectively, with 5 bases between them. The CDR3 sequence is 12 residues long. Germline V gene sequence: CDR1 MDHEN, CDR2 SYDVKM. The CDR3 is CASSFPPDTQYF. Written as DNA, the CDR3 is TGTGCCAGCAGTTTCCCCCCAGATACGCAGTATTTT.

This chain links TRBV6-5 with TRBJ2-2; a weak D match, TRBD1 (7 bases). The V gene lost 6 bases and the J gene lost 5 bases, with 16 bases spanning the gap. The CDR3 is 15 residues long. The germline gives CDR1 MNHEY, CDR2 SVGAGI. CDR3 DNA sequence: TGTGCCAGCAGACAGGGGCTAGGGGGGACCGGGGAGCTGTTTTTT. Translated, it gives CASRQGLGGTGELFF.

This chain uses TRBV30 with TRBJ2-7, with 12 bases identical to TRBD2. CDR3 length: 13 amino acids. The V gene's germline CDR1 is GTSNPN and CDR2 SVGIG (reference sequence). The V and J ends lost 2 bases and 6 bases, in that order; junction bases with no gene match: 2. DNA for the CDR3: TGTGCCTGGAGTTGGACTAGCGGGGTCGAGCAGTACTTC. Its translation is CAWSWTSGVEQYF.

V and J are TRBV28 and TRBJ1-2, with 7 bases that match TRBD1. The V segment lost 5 bases and the J segment 0 bases; nucleotides outside the gene matches: 9. The CDR3 runs to 16 residues. Germline-derived CDR1 and CDR2 are MDHEN and SYDVKM. The CDR3 coding sequence is TGTGCCAGCAGTGGGGACCCGGGACAGACTAACTATGGCTACACCTTC. It encodes CASSGDPGQTNYGYTF.

This clone turned up a few times. The CDR3 DNA reads TGTGCCAGCAGCCGTCCAGACCGGGACCCCACTGAAGCTTTCTTT. Its translation: CASSRPDRDPTEAFF. The chain joins TRBV3-1 (or the pseudogene TRBV3-2) to TRBJ1-1; TRBD1 might be the D (5 bases). Trimming took off 4 bases at V and 4 bases at J, with 16 bases between the two ends. This CDR3 has 15 residues. Germline assignment: CDR1 LGHDT and CDR2 YNNKEL (reference sequence).

This clone was counted a single time. The V and J genes are TRBV5-1 and TRBJ1-4; TRBD1 matches 12 bases. J was trimmed by 7 bases and V by 0 bases; bases with no gene match: 13. The length of the CDR3 is 19 residues. In germline, CDR1 is SGHRS, CDR2 YFSETQ. In DNA, the CDR3 is TGCGCCAGCAGCTTGGCCCCGTTCCCGGGACAGGGGGCGATTGAAAAACTGTTTTTT. It codes for CASSLAPFPGQGAIEKLFF.

This clone was counted only a few times. The chain has TRBV19 and TRBJ1-5; 10 positions match TRBD1. V lost 3 bases, J lost 3 bases, and 5 bases stayed unmatched. The CDR3 spans 16 residues. The V gene's germline CDR1 is LNHDA and CDR2 SQIVND (reference sequence). The CDR3 sequence: CASSMWDRGDNQPQHF. As DNA, the CDR3 is TGTGCCAGTAGTATGTGGGACAGGGGCGACAATCAGCCCCAGCATTTT.

The chain carries TRBV6-1 and TRBJ2-1; D perhaps matches TRBD2 (7 bases). V lost 3 bases and J 4 bases, leaving 13 bases between the germline ends. This CDR3 spans 15 amino acids. CDR1 is MNHNS and CDR2 is SASEGT in the germline V gene. The CDR3 sequence: CASSEGGLRYNEQFF. The CDR3 DNA reads as TGTGCCAGCAGTGAGGGGGGGCTTCGGTACAATGAGCAGTTCTTC.

CDR3 region: CASSDTGTRVYEQYF. Here the CDR3 DNA reads TGTGCCAGCTCAGATACCGGGACTAGAGTGTACGAGCAGTACTTC. The J gene is TRBJ2-7, the V gene TRBV18, with TRBD2 identical over 8 bases. The CDR3 is 15 residues long. The germline V gene has CDR1 KGHSH and CDR2 LQKENI. V gave up 5 bases and J gave up 4 bases; unmatched junction bases: 10. The variable domain in full, completed from reference TRBV18 and TRBJ2-7, reads NAGVMQNPRHLVRRRGQEARLRCSPMKGHSHVYWYRQLPEEGLKFMVYLQKENIIDESGMPKERFSAEFPKEGPSILRIQQVVRGDSAAYFCASSDTGTRVYEQYFGPGTRLTVT.

The CDR3 sequence: CSASRTSGNTDTQYF. DNA for the CDR3: TGCAGTGCTAGTCGGACTAGCGGGAACACAGATACGCAGTATTTT. The chain recombines TRBV20-1 with TRBJ2-3, with TRBD2 matching 12 bases. With V trimmed by 3 bases and J by 2 bases, 3 bases remained unmatched. The germline gives CDR1 DFQATT, CDR2 SNEGSKA (reference sequence). CDR3 length equals 15 residues.

CDR3 nucleotides: TGTGCCAGCAGTTTGTCCTTGTATGGCTACACCTTC. It encodes CASSLSLYGYTF. The V and J genes are TRBV28 and TRBJ1-2; D remains ambiguous. The CDR3 runs to 12 residues. Trimming left V 3 bases short and J 5 bases short, with 7 bases between. Germline lookup yields CDR1 MDHEN and CDR2 SYDVKM.

The rearrangement joins TRBV4-1 to TRBJ1-2; D gene uncertain. The ends were cut back, 0 bases at V and 4 bases at J, with 15 bases in the middle. The CDR3 totals 16 residues. In germline, CDR1 is MGHRA, CDR2 YSYEKL. The CDR3 loop is CASSQESFDSGYGYTF. CDR3 DNA: TGCGCCAGCAGCCAAGAAAGCTTCGATAGTGGCTATGGCTACACCTTC.

This clone has only one observation. The chain couples TRBV5-1 to TRBJ1-2, with a possible D match to TRBD1 (5 bases). Germline lookup yields CDR1 SGHRS and CDR2 YFSETQ. The V end was cut by 0 bases, the J end by 0 bases, with 9 bases between. This CDR3 is built from 15 residues. CDR3 bases: TGCGCCAGCAGCTTGGCTGAGGGGACTAACTATGGCTACACCTTC. Its translation is CASSLAEGTNYGYTF.

The chain uses TRBV19 and TRBJ2-7, with a possible D match to TRBD1 (5 bases). This CDR3 spans 13 amino acids. CDR1 LNHDA and CDR2 SQIVND come from the germline V gene (reference sequence). V gave up 6 bases and J gave up 4 bases, with 13 bases separating them. Here the CDR3 DNA reads TGTGCCAGTAGCCCCCCAGACAGTTACGAGCAGTACTTC. It is translated as CASSPPDSYEQYF. The full variable domain, completed using reference TRBV19 and TRBJ2-7, is DGGITQSPKYLFRKEGQNVTLSCEQNLNHDAMYWYRQDPGQGLRLIYYSQIVNDFQKGDIAEGYSVSREKKESFPLTVTSAQKNPTAFYLCASSPPDSYEQYFGPGTRLTVT.

The chain links TRBV29-1 to TRBJ2-3, with no clear D. This CDR3 has 15 residues. Germline lookup yields CDR1 SQVTM and CDR2 ANQGSEA. V was cut by 1 base and J by 0 bases, with 11 bases left in between. The CDR3 bases are TGCAGCGTTGAAGGTCTTGTCTCTAGCACAGATACGCAGTATTTT. It translates to CSVEGLVSSTDTQYF.